A selection of T cell receptor beta chains follows, all from one sample in a study of T cells in Graves' hyperthyroidism and ophthalmopathy. TCRdb re-derived calls from the multiplex PCR reads in MiXCR, one entry per CDR3 protein. The repertoire holds approximately 360,000 distinct CDR3 sequences, with 20% to 25% as singletons. The sample consisted of blood. The source is a man in his fifties or sixties with Graves' hyperthyroidism. Both conserved end residues are part of each CDR3. A D gene is named only where the DNA matches it firmly. Rows give clone size only sometimes, using once, few, many, or a class for an expanded clone.

>TRBJ2-7|TRBV5-4|few|.|13
CASSINQGREQYF
TGTGCCAGCAGCATAAACCAGGGTCGCGAGCAGTACTTC
>TRBJ2-1|TRBV11-2|many|TRBD1|18
CASSLDRTGGRRGNEQFF
TGTGCCAGCAGCTTAGACAGGACAGGGGGCCGTAGGGGCAATGAGCAGTTCTTC
>TRBJ2-1|TRBV11-2|many|TRBD2|14
CASTRGLAGVEQFF
TGTGCCAGCACCCGAGGACTAGCGGGAGTTGAGCAGTTCTTC
>TRBJ2-5|TRBV10-3|few|.|13
CAIREASSQTQYF
TGTGCCATCAGAGAGGCTAGCAGCCAGACCCAGTACTTC
>TRBJ2-3|TRBV20-1|many|.|15
CSARAEPPLPDTQYF
TGCAGTGCTAGAGCAGAACCACCTCTCCCAGATACGCAGTATTTT
>TRBJ1-4|TRBV7-9|.|.|14
CASSPAGVDEKLFF
TGTGCCAGCAGCCCCGCCGGGGTTGATGAAAAACTGTTTTTT
>TRBJ2-7|TRBV28|many|TRBD1|17
CASSSYGTGTGGAEQYF
TGTGCCAGCAGTTCTTACGGTACCGGGACAGGGGGCGCGGAGCAGTACTTC
>TRBJ1-2|TRBV28|.|.|13
CASIRTGSHGYTF
TGTGCCAGCATACGAACGGGTTCCCATGGCTACACCTTC
>TRBJ1-1|TRBV12-3/TRBV12-4|many|.|13
CASSGQLNTEAFF
TGTGCCAGCAGCGGACAGTTAAACACTGAAGCTTTCTTT
>TRBJ1-5|TRBV27|few|TRBD1|17
CASSSSSDRVFNQPQHF
TGTGCCAGCAGTTCAAGCTCCGACAGGGTGTTCAATCAGCCCCAGCATTTT
>TRBJ2-1|TRBV15|many|TRBD2|18
CATSRDPAGGPRYNEQFF
TGTGCCACCAGCAGAGATCCGGCGGGAGGGCCGCGTTACAATGAGCAGTTCTTC
>TRBJ2-7|TRBV7-9|.|.|16
CASSLTARRGAYEQYF
TGTGCCAGCAGCTTAACCGCCCGCAGGGGAGCCTACGAGCAGTACTTC
>TRBJ1-5|TRBV3-1|.|.|14
CASSQFGGNQPQHF
TGTGCCAGCAGCCAGTTTGGGGGCAATCAGCCCCAGCATTTT
>TRBJ2-7|TRBV3-1|many|TRBD2|15
CASSQVSGGMYEQYF
TGTGCCAGCAGCCAAGTATCGGGAGGGATGTACGAGCAGTACTTC
>TRBJ1-1|TRBV12-3/TRBV12-4|few|.|15
CASSLRGGEGTEAFF
TGTGCCAGCAGTTTAAGGGGGGGGGAGGGCACTGAAGCTTTCTTT
>TRBJ2-7|TRBV11-3|few|TRBD1|14
CASSGGQASYEQYF
TGTGCCAGCAGCGGGGGACAGGCCTCCTACGAGCAGTACTTC
>TRBJ2-3|TRBV12-3/TRBV12-4|many|.|14
CASRSSASTDTQYF
TGTGCCAGCAGATCTAGCGCTAGCACAGATACGCAGTATTTT
>TRBJ2-2|TRBV7-9|.|.|14
CASSLDRETGELFF
TGTGCCAGCAGCTTAGACAGGGAGACCGGGGAGCTGTTTTTT
>TRBJ1-1|TRBV7-9|few|.|12
CASSRQTVEAFF
TGTGCCAGCAGCCGCCAGACGGTTGAAGCTTTCTTT
>TRBJ2-1|TRBV24-1|few|.|17
CATSDSSWEPTRNEQFF
TGTGCCACCAGTGACTCCTCCTGGGAACCCACTCGTAATGAGCAGTTCTTC
>TRBJ2-1|TRBV14|.|.|16
CASSQVNVPPYNEQFF
TGTGCCAGCAGCCAAGTCAATGTTCCACCCTACAATGAGCAGTTCTTC
>TRBJ2-7|TRBV11-2|few|TRBD1|15
CASSSSWTGGSEQYF
TGTGCCAGCAGCTCATCGTGGACAGGGGGCTCCGAGCAGTACTTC
>TRBJ2-7|TRBV18|.|TRBD2|14
CASSPGLAEYEQYF
TGTGCCAGCTCACCGGGACTAGCGGAGTACGAGCAGTACTTC
>TRBJ2-1|TRBV9|few|.|18
CASSVESAGSSSYNEQFF
TGTGCCAGCAGCGTAGAATCCGCAGGCAGCAGCTCCTACAATGAGCAGTTCTTC
>TRBJ2-5|TRBV7-9|many|TRBD2|16
CASSLSLAGVGETQYF
TGTGCCAGCAGCTTAAGTCTCGCGGGAGTCGGCGAGACCCAGTACTTC
>TRBJ1-5|TRBV18|few|TRBD1|17
CASSPGRTGYSNQPQHF
TGTGCCAGCTCACCAGGGCGGACAGGTTATAGCAATCAGCCCCAGCATTTT